The T cell receptor beta chain under discussion was sequenced for a study of blood T cell repertoires in COVID-19. Some clones are missing from TCRdb's copy, which holds only in-frame ones; the method was immunoSEQ multiplex PCR. The profile covers over 120,000 clones, with approximately 90% appearing a single time and more than 3.5% taken by the ten largest. The CDR3 covers 15 residues. The germline CDR1 and CDR2 sequences are SGDLS and YYNGEE. V was trimmed by 3 bases and J by 10 bases, leaving 17 bases between them. This receptor was taken from a man in his forties or fifties who had recovered from COVID-19. The V call is TRBV9, the J call TRBJ1-6; D is possibly TRBD1 (6 bases). The specimen sequenced was PBMCs or T cells enriched from blood (not recorded which). The CDR3 nucleotides are TGTGCCAGCAGCGCCCGAACAGGGTCAGAATCACCCCTCCACTTT. Amino acids: CASSARTGSESPLHF.